The sequence of this TCR beta chain was determined in a study of T-cell reconstitution after alpha-beta-depleted transplantation in children (dated by TCRdb to about 2016). Looking at the study overall: Using TCR repertoire profiling, the study followed T-cell immune reconstitution in a quantitative way in children after TCRalphabeta/CD19-depleted allogeneic hematopoietic cell transplantation.

In its sample, this clonotype was seen a few times. Its antigen remains undetermined. No base quality information exists; no much larger clone differs at one position. Per the publication, the treatment or condition label means: allogeneic hematopoietic cell transplantation with graft depleted of TCRalphabeta T cells and CD19 B cells. TCRalphabeta/CD19-depleted allogeneic hematopoietic cell grafts were given to the transplant recipients, all of whom were children. Library preparation used PCR. Sequencing relied on an Illumina HiSeq 2500. Molecular barcoding was employed in the preparation of TCR libraries, with unique molecular identifiers being used to normalize TCRbeta repertoire quantification. TCRdb trimmed the raw reads at Q25, called clones with MiXCR and kept productive beta chains. Each record represents a unique CDR3 protein, reported with the most common genes and DNA among its rows. This sample gives under 450,000 distinct CDR3 sequences in total; 15% to 20% of them show up just once. Jointly, the top ten make up under 30% of the sample.

In the germline V gene (reference sequence), CDR1 corresponds to SEHNR and CDR2 to FQNEAQ. V is pared back by 5 bases and J by 4 bases, with 11 bases lying between the germline termini. The CDR3 goes from the cysteine to the phenylalanine over 13 residues. The retained sequence is limited to the CDR3, 39 bases, with the frame set at the first base. Study-wide conclusions, independent of this receptor: The apparently early alphabetaT-cell count recovery about two months after transplant was reportedly dependent on only several hundred rapidly expanded clones derived from non-depleted graft cells. The high TCRbeta diversity at day 60 in some patients was ascribed to recipient T cells and intrathymic progenitors that had survived conditioning. Over subsequent months, a decline in hyperexpanded clone frequencies was noted, and after one year, T-cell counts and TCRbeta diversity were mostly ascribed to newly produced T cells.

This material consisted of PBMCs, mostly from graft donor cells, taken 360 days after TCRalphabeta/CD19-depleted stem cell transplant. The sequence joins TRBV7-9 to TRBJ2-5; the D gene is possibly TRBD1, with 5 bases matching. This clonotype originated in a boy in the first two years of life who had a stem cell transplant for Wiskott-Aldrich syndrome, so the T cells may come from the graft donor. The DNA sequence reads TGTGCCAGCAGCCCACAGGTCCGAGAGACCCAGTACTTC. Its translation reads: CASSPQVRETQYF.